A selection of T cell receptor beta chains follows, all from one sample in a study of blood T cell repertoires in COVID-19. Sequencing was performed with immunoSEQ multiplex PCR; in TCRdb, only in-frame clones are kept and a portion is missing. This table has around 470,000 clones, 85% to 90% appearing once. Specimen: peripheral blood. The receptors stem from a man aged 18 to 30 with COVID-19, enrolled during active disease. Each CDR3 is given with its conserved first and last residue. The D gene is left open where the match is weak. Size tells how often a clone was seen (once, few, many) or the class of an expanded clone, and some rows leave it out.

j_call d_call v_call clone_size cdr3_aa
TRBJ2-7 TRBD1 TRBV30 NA CAWSYWGQGRGEQYF
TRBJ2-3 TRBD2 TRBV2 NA CASSEQRGNTDTQYF
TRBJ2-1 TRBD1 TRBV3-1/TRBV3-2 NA CASSQVGQGYEQFF
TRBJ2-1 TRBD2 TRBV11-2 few CASSLDRASGSSHEQFF
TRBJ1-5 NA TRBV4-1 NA CASSQQGLGNQPQHF
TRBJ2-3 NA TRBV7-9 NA CASSLKGRNSDTQYF
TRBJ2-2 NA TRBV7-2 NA CASSRDTRAFGELFF
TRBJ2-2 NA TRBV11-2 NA CASSFGRGLLGELFF
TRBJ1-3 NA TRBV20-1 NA CSAYAGNTIYF
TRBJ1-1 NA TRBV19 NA CASMRSQNTEAFF
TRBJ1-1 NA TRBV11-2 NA CASSLQGNTEAFF
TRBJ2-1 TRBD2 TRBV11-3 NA CASRPGLAGTYNEQFF
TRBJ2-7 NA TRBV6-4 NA CASREPGVPTYEQYF
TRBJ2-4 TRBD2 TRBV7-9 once CASSLGASGSDIQYF
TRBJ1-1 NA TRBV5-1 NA CASSLVGEWSTEAFF
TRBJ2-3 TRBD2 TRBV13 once CASSLGRGGGYTDTQYF
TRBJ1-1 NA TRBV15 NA CATSRERTTGNTEAFF
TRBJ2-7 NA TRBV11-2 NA CASSLGGGLSYEQYF
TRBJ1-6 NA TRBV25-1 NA CASSDLSQNNSPLHF
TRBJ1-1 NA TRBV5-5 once CASSLVGAAEAFF
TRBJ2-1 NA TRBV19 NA CATSSWRNEQFF
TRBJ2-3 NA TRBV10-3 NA CAIKADRTDTQYF
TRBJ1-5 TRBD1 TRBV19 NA CASSIGGRGSNQPQHF
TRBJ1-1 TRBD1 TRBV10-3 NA CAIRDRALNTEAFF
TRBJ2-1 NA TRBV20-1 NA CSASIRSEQFF
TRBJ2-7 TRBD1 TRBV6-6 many CASSSMGTGAHEQYF
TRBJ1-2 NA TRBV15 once CATSKQTGLGYGYTF
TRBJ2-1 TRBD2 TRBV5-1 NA CASSLEAGYSYNEQFF
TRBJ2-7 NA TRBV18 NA CASSPGQAETYEQYF
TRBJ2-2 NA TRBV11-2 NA CASSYEERGELFF
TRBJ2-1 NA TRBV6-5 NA CASSFGQIYNEQFF
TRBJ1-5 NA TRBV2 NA CASSGGHQPQHF
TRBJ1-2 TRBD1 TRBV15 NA CATSRDRSGQLYGYTF
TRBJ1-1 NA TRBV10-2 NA CASSESLQSDEAFF
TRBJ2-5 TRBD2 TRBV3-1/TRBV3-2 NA CASSPRGGRSQYF
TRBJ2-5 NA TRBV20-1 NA CSGSGQETQYF
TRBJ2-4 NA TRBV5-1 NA CASSLIWREPAKNIQYF
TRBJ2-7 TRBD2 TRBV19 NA CASSASAGGYEQYF
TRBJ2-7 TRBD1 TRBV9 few CASSVVRGLRAEQYF
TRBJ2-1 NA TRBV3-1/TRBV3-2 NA CASSQRGRENEQFF
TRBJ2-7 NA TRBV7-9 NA CASSFQGSVDEQYF
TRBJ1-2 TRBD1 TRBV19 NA CASSWDRGTANYGYTF
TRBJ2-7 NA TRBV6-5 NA CASSDYRDIYEQYF
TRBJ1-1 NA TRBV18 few CASSPQGMNTEAFF
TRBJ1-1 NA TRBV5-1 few CASSFTQGIGLAEAFF
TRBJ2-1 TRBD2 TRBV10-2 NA CASTKAGGGNEQFF
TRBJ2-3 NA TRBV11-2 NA CASSLDVDTDTQYF
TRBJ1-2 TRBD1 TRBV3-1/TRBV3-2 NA CASSQEGGGYTF
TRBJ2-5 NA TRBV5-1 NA CASSPNSAEETQYF
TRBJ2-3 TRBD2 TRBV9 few CASSALGGGTDTQYF